This T cell receptor beta chain comes out of a study of control samples from healthy donors and cancer patients. V was cut by 4 bases and J by 4 bases, with 13 bases left in between. CDR1 and CDR2 from the germline V gene are LGHNA and YSLEER. This CDR3 region has 14 residues. Data came from immunoSEQ multiplex PCR; TCRdb stores just in-frame clones and leaves some out. This table holds around 82,000 clones, around 89% found once. The sample consisted of blood. The chain couples TRBV4-3 to TRBJ1-1; D remains ambiguous. The TCR sequence derives from a man aged 50 or older in good health. For the CDR3, the DNA is TGCGCCAGCAGCCCCGTCCGATGGGGCACTGAAGCTTTCTTT. It encodes CASSPVRWGTEAFF.